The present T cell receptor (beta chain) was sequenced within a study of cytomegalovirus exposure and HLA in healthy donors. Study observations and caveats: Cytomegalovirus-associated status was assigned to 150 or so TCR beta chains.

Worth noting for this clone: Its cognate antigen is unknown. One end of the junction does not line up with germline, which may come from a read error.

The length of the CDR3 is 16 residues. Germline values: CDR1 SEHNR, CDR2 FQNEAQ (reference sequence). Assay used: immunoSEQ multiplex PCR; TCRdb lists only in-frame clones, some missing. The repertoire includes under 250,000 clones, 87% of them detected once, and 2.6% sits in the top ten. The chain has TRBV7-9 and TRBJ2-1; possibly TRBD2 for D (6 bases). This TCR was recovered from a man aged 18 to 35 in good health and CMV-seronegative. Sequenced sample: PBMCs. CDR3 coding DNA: TGTGCCAGCAGCCTCGGAAAAAGGGACTCCGACAATGAGCAGTTCTTC. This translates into CASSLGKRDSDNEQFF.